What follows is one T cell receptor (beta chain) and its context. Its antigen is unidentified. V lost 1 base to trimming and J lost 7 bases; unmatched junction nucleotides: 10. The germline V gene has CDR1 SGHTA and CDR2 FQGNSA. The CDR3 has 16 amino acids. The data are from a study of shared clonotypes between healthy human individuals. For the study at large: Each donor contributed plates that comprised three CD4 naive, three CD4 memory, two CD8 naive and one CD8 memory.

Authors' analysis steps: ImmunoSEQ sequences covered only the junction and lacked quality scores; filtering therefore differed. The assay was immunoSEQ multiplex PCR, and TCRdb's table has in-frame clones only and misses some. That table is the source of V, J and clone size, and D and trimming were worked out from the DNA. This sample carries a few million clones, over 85% of them seen once, and the ten largest clones take about 0.41%. Study-wide findings and caveats: Rarefaction exposed incomplete sorted-subset sequencing despite large depth.

The gene calls are TRBV7-2 and TRBJ2-1; 7 bases fit TRBD1. What was sequenced was naive CD4+ T cells from PBMCs. The subset here: CD45RA+ positively selected. The TCR sequence derives from a man aged 18 to 29 in good health. Some clones in this sample may be carry-over from other donors' samples. CDR3 sequence: CASSLEVRGGGNEQFF. CDR3 nucleotide sequence: TGTGCCAGCAGCTTAGAGGTGCGAGGGGGCGGGAATGAGCAGTTCTTC.